The 19 T cell receptor beta chains given below trace back to one sample, sequenced in a study of blood T cell repertoires in COVID-19. TCRdb keeps only in-frame clones here, not all; method: immunoSEQ multiplex PCR. The table includes roughly 230,000 clones, over 65% detected once. Sequenced input: PBMCs or T cells enriched from blood (not recorded which). The receptors stem from a woman aged 60-75 years who had recovered from COVID-19.

The CDR3 is CSVAGGNGETQYF. CDR3 sequence (DNA): TGCAGCGTCGCCGGGGGGAATGGGGAGACCCAGTACTTC. The V gene is TRBV29-1, the J gene TRBJ2-5; TRBD2 matches 7 bases. Germline assignment: CDR1 SQVTM and CDR2 ANQGSEA. Trimming cost V 6 bases and J 5 bases; bases outside gene matches: 9. The CDR3 length is 13 residues.

This clone showed up just once. The J gene is TRBJ2-3, the V gene TRBV9, with 9 bases aligning to TRBD2. The CDR3 runs 14 residues. CDR1 SGDLS and CDR2 YYNGEE come from the germline V gene. The CDR3 DNA reads TGTGCAAGCGGTCGCGGGGGGGCCGGAGATACGCAGTATTTT. It translates to CASGRGGAGDTQYF.

The chain carries TRBV3-1 (or the pseudogene TRBV3-2) and TRBJ2-3; 16 bases align to TRBD2. The CDR3 is made up of 20 amino acids. V dropped 0 bases and J dropped 5; count of bases not matched to a gene: 11. CDR1 and CDR2 from the germline V gene are LGHDT and YNNKEL (reference sequence). CDR3: CASSQDGPGLAGGRGDTQYF. The CDR3 region has the DNA TGTGCCAGCAGCCAAGATGGTCCGGGACTAGCGGGGGGGCGAGGAGATACGCAGTATTTT.

This clone came up once. The J gene is TRBJ1-3, the V gene TRBV19, with a tentative D call TRBD1 (5 bases). Trimming shortened V by 6 bases and J by 2 bases, and 14 bases separated the two germline ends. There are 15 residues in the CDR3. CDR1 is LNHDA and CDR2 is SQIVND in the germline V gene (reference sequence). The DNA of the CDR3 is TGTGCCAGTAGCCTCGGAGGGACCACTGGAAACACCATATATTTT. Translated, it gives CASSLGGTTGNTIYF.

In this sample, this clone turned up a few times. The CDR3 DNA reads as TGTGCCACCAGGGTCCAGGGAACTAATGAAAAACTGTTTTTT. Its translation: CATRVQGTNEKLFF. The chain is built from TRBV15 and TRBJ1-4; weak D call: TRBD1 (5 bases). The V and J ends lost 6 bases and 1 base respectively, with 9 bases between them. The CDR3 length is 14 residues. The germline CDR1 and CDR2 sequences are LNHNV and YYDKDF (reference sequence).

The chain has TRBV27 and TRBJ2-7, with 9 bases fitting TRBD1. Germline trimming cut 6 bases from V and 3 bases from J; bases unmatched to any gene: 0. This CDR3 has 12 residues. CDR1 and CDR2 (germline): MNHEY, SMNVEV (reference sequence). The CDR3 bases are TGTGCCAGCAGGACAGGGGGCTACGAGCAGTACTTC. Its protein is CASRTGGYEQYF.

The rearrangement uses TRBV19 and TRBJ2-4, with 16 bases lining up with TRBD2. Trimming removed 5 bases from V and 8 bases from J; junction bases left unmatched: 9. The CDR3 extends over 17 amino acids. Germline lookup yields CDR1 LNHDA and CDR2 SQIVND (reference sequence). The CDR3 DNA sequence: TGTGCCAGTAGTCCAGGGACTAGCGGGAGGGTAAGGGACATTCAGTACTTC. This encodes CASSPGTSGRVRDIQYF.

The chain recombines TRBV7-2 with TRBJ1-2; 10 nucleotides agree with TRBD1. Trimming at V came to 5 bases and at J to 8 bases, leaving 17 bases not matched to a gene. The CDR3 covers 17 residues. Germline assignment: CDR1 SGHTA and CDR2 FQGNSA. CDR3 protein: CASSLSAGTGVGNGYTF. The CDR3 DNA follows: TGTGCCAGCAGCCTGTCCGCAGGGACAGGGGTGGGTAACGGCTACACCTTC.

The V call is TRBV2, the J call TRBJ1-1; no reliable D call. CDR3 size: 16 residues. The V gene's germline CDR1 is SNHLY and CDR2 FYNNEI. V was pared by 4 bases and J by 0 bases, with 15 bases between. This chain's CDR3 is CASSGSNRGLNTEAFF. CDR3 in DNA: TGTGCCAGCAGTGGGAGTAACCGAGGTCTGAACACTGAAGCTTTCTTT.

This clone was picked up a small number of times. The chain recombines TRBV30 with TRBJ1-1; D not resolved. Germline assignment: CDR1 GTSNPN and CDR2 SVGIG (reference sequence). V was trimmed by 3 bases and J by 4 bases, leaving 15 bases between them. The length of the CDR3 is 14 residues. CDR3 coding DNA: TGTGCCTGGAGGAAAGGAGGGATTGGCACTGAAGCTTTCTTT. The encoded protein is CAWRKGGIGTEAFF.

J is TRBJ2-7 and V is TRBV5-6; the D gene is possibly TRBD2 (6 bases). The CDR3 runs to 13 residues. Germline V gives CDR1 SGHDT, CDR2 YYEEEE. V was clipped by 4 bases and J by 2 bases, with 10 bases between them. This chain's CDR3 is CASSRGSTYEQYF. DNA for the CDR3: TGTGCCAGCAGCCGGGGGAGCACCTACGAGCAGTACTTC. The entire variable domain, with the rest obtained from reference TRBV5-6 and TRBJ2-7, is as follows: DAGVTQSPTHLIKTRGQQVTLRCSPKSGHDTVSWYQQALGQGPQFIFQYYEEEERQRGNFPDRFSGHQFPNYSSELNVNALLLGDSALYLCASSRGSTYEQYFGPGTRLTVT.

The chain couples TRBV7-2 to TRBJ2-7; D might be TRBD1 (6 bases). V lost 2 bases and J 3 bases, leaving 11 bases between the germline ends. The CDR3 runs 14 residues. Germline V gives CDR1 SGHTA, CDR2 FQGNSA. The CDR3 loop is CASSLTGPLYEQYF. The CDR3 DNA is TGTGCCAGCAGCTTAACAGGGCCGCTCTACGAGCAGTACTTC.

The genes are TRBV5-4 and TRBJ2-3; D possibly corresponds to TRBD2 (5 bases). Germline CDR1 reads SGHNT; CDR2 reads YYREEE (reference sequence). The V end lost 3 bases, the J end lost 3 bases, and 14 bases lay between the germline ends. CDR3 size: 15 residues. The CDR3 DNA sequence: TGTGCCAGCAGCTCTCAAATCGGGGAGACAGATACGCAGTATTTT. Encoded protein: CASSSQIGETDTQYF.

CDR3 region: CASSPSDFKHEKLFF. In DNA, the CDR3 is TGTGCCAGCTCACCGTCGGACTTCAAACATGAAAAACTGTTTTTT. The chain couples TRBV18 to TRBJ1-4; D uncertain. Germline loops: CDR1 KGHSH, CDR2 LQKENI. CDR3 length: 15 residues. V lost 3 bases and J 6 bases, leaving 14 bases between the germline ends.

The chain carries TRBV27 and TRBJ2-7, with 11 bases identical to TRBD2. Losses at the gene ends were 6 bases for V and 1 base for J; bases not matched to a gene: 2. In germline, CDR1 is MNHEY, CDR2 SMNVEV (reference sequence). The CDR3 sequence is 14 residues long. CDR3 loop: CASRLAGGSYEQYF. CDR3 DNA sequence: TGTGCCAGCAGGTTAGCGGGAGGGTCCTACGAGCAGTACTTC.

This chain joins TRBV4-1 and TRBJ2-7; weak D call: TRBD1 (6 bases). CDR1 and CDR2 from the germline V gene are MGHRA and YSYEKL. The CDR3 extends over 15 amino acids. V was shortened by 1 base and J by 5 bases, with 15 bases between the two germline ends. CDR3 coding DNA: TGCGCCAGCAGCCAAGCCGACGTCAGGGGCGACGAGCAGTACTTC. It specifies CASSQADVRGDEQYF.

This clone was seen once. V is TRBV6-1 and J is TRBJ2-2; D is ambiguous. Trimming left V 1 base short and J 5 bases short, with 8 bases between. The CDR3 loop spans 14 amino acids. Looked up from germline, CDR1 is MNHNS and CDR2 is SASEGT. The CDR3 DNA reads TGTGCCAGCAGTGAAGAGTGGGCGACCGGGGAGCTGTTTTTT. Translated, it gives CASSEEWATGELFF.

The chain couples TRBV25-1 to TRBJ2-2, with a possible D match to TRBD2 (5 bases). Germline lookup yields CDR1 MGHDK and CDR2 SYGVNS. Trimming removed 2 bases at V and 4 bases at J, with 11 bases between. The CDR3 covers 15 residues. The CDR3 sequence: CASSEVDYRTGELFF. The CDR3, as DNA: TGTGCCAGCAGTGAAGTTGACTACCGCACCGGGGAGCTGTTTTTT. Using reference TRBV25-1 and TRBJ2-2 for the parts outside the CDR3, the full variable domain is EADIYQTPRYLVIGTGKKITLECSQTMGHDKMYWYQQDPGMELHLIHYSYGVNSTEKGDLSSESTVSRIRTEHFPLTLESARPSHTSQYLCASSEVDYRTGELFFGEGSRLTVL.

This sequence joins TRBV11-2 and TRBJ1-4, with D perhaps TRBD1 (6 bases). Trimming cost V 5 bases and J 8 bases, with 6 bases left between them. Germline assignment: CDR1 SGHAT and CDR2 FQNNGV. This CDR3 is built from 11 residues. The chain's CDR3 is CASSQGEKLFF. Written as DNA, the CDR3 is TGTGCCAGCAGCCAGGGGGAAAAACTGTTTTTT.